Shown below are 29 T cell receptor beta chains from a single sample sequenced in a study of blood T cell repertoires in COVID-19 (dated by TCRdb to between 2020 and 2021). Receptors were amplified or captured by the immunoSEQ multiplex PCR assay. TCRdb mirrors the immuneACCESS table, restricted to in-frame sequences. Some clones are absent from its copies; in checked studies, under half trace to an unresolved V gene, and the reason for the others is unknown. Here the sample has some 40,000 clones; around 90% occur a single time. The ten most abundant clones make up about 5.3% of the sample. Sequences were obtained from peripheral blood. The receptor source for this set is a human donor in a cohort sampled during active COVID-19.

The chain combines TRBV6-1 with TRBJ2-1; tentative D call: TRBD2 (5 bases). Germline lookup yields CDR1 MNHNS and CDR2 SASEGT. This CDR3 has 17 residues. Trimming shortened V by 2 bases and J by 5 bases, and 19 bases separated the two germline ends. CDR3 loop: CASSEMPPGLANNEQFF. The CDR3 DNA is TGTGCCAGCAGTGAAATGCCTCCCGGGCTAGCTAACAATGAGCAGTTCTTC.

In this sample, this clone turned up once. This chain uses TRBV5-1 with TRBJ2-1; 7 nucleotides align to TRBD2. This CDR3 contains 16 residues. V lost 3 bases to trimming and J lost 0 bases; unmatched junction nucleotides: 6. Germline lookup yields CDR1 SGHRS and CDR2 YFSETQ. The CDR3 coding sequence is TGCGCCAGCAGCTCTAAAGCGGGGAGCTCCTACAATGAGCAGTTCTTC. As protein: CASSSKAGSSYNEQFF.

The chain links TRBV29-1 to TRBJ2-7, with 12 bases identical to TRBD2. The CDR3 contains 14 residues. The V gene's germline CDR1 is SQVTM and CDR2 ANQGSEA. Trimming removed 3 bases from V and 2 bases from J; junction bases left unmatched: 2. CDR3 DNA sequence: TGCAGCGTTGAGGGGACTAGCGGGCCCTACGAGCAGTACTTC. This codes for CSVEGTSGPYEQYF.

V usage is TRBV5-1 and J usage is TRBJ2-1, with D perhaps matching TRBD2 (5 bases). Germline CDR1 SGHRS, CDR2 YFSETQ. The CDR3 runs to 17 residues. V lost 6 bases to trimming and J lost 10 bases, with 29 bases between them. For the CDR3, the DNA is TGCGCCAGCACCGAATCCCTAGCTAGCCCCCCTGCCACGGAGCAGTTCTTC. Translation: CASTESLASPPATEQFF.

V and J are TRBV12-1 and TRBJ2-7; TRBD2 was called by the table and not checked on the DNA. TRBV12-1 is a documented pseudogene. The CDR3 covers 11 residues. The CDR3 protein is CASSIRYEQYF. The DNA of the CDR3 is TGTGCCAGCAGCATCCGCTACGAGCAGTACTTC.

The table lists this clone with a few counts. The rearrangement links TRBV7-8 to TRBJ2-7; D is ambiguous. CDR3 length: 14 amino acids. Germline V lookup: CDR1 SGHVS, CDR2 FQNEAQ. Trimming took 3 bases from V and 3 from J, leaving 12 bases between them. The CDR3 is CASSFRGGNYEQYF. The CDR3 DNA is TGTGCCAGCAGCTTTCGTGGCGGAAACTACGAGCAGTACTTC. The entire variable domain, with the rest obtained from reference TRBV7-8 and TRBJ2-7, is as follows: GAGVSQSPRYKVAKRGQDVALRCDPISGHVSLFWYQQALGQGPEFLTYFQNEAQLDKSGLPSDRFFAERPEGSVSTLKIQRTQQEDSAVYLCASSFRGGNYEQYFGPGTRLTVT.

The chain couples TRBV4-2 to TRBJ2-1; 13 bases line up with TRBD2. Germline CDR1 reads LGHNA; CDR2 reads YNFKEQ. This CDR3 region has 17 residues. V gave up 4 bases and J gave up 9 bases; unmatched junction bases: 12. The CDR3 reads CASSPRTSGSARGEQFF. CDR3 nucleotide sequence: TGTGCCAGCAGCCCGAGGACTAGCGGGAGTGCGAGGGGTGAGCAGTTCTTC.

This CDR3 is CSVEWGPTYNEQFF. CDR3 DNA: TGCAGCGTTGAGTGGGGGCCCACCTACAATGAGCAGTTCTTC. The chain carries TRBV29-1 and TRBJ2-1; TRBD1 might be the D (6 bases). Germline CDR1 SQVTM, CDR2 ANQGSEA. This CDR3 contains 14 residues. The V end was cut by 3 bases, the J end by 2 bases, with 11 bases between.

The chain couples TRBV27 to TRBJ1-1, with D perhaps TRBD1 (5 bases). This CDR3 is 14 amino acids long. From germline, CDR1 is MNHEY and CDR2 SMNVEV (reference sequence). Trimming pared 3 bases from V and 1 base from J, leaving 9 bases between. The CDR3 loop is CASSLTDTNTEAFF. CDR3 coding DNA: TGTGCCAGCAGTTTGACAGACACGAACACTGAAGCTTTCTTT.

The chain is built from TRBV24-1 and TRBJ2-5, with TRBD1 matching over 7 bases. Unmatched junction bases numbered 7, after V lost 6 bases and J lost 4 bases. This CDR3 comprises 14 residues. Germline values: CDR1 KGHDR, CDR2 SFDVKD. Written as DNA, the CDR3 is TGTGCCACCAGTCCCGGACAGGACCGAGAGACCCAGTACTTC. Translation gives CATSPGQDRETQYF.

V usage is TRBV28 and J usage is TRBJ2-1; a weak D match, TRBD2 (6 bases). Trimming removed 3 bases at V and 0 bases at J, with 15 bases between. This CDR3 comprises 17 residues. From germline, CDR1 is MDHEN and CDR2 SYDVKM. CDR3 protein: CASSFIGTRSSYNEQFF. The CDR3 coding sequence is TGTGCCAGCAGTTTCATCGGGACTCGAAGCTCCTACAATGAGCAGTTCTTC.

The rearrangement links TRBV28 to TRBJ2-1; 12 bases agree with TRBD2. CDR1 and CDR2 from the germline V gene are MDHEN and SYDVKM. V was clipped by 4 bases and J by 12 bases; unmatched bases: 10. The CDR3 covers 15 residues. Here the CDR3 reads CASSSRTSGIPTQFF. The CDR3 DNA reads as TGTGCCAGCAGTTCCCGGACTAGCGGGATACCTACGCAGTTCTTC.

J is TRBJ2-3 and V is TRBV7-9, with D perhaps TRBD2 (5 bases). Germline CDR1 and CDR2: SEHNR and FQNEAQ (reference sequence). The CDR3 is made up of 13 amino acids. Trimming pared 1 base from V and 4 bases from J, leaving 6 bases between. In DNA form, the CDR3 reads TGTGCCAGCAGCTTAGTCGGGGCAGATACGCAGTATTTT. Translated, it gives CASSLVGADTQYF.

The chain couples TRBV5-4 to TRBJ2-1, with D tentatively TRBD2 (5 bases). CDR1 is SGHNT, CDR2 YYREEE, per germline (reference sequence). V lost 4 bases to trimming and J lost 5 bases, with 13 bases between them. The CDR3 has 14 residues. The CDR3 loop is CASSRPGENNEQFF. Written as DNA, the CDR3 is TGTGCCAGCAGCCGACCCGGGGAAAACAATGAGCAGTTCTTC.

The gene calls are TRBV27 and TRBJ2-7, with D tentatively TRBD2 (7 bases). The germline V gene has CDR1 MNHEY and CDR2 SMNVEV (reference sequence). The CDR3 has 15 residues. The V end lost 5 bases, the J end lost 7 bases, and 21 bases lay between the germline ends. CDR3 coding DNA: TGTGCCAGCAGTCGATTCGGAGGGGGGGCCATGGAGCAGTACTTC. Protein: CASSRFGGGAMEQYF.

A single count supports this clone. CDR3 protein: CASSAGQTSYEQYF. The CDR3 bases are TGTGCCAGCAGCGCCGGACAGACCTCCTACGAGCAGTACTTC. The chain is built from TRBV21-1 and TRBJ2-7; the tabulated D call, TRBD1, remains unverified against the DNA. TRBV21-1 counts as a pseudogene. There are 14 residues in the CDR3.

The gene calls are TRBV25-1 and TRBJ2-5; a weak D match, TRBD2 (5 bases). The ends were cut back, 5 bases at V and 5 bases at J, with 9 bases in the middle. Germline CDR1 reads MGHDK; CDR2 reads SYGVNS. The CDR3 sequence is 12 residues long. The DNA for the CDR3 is TGTGCCAGCAGTATTAGCGCGGAGACCCAGTACTTC. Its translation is CASSISAETQYF.

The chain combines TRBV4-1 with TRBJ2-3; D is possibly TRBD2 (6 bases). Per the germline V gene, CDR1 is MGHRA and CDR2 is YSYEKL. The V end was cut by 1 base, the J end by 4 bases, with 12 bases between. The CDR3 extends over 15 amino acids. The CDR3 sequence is CASSQVGGKADTQYF. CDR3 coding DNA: TGCGCCAGCAGCCAAGTCGGCGGGAAGGCAGATACGCAGTATTTT.

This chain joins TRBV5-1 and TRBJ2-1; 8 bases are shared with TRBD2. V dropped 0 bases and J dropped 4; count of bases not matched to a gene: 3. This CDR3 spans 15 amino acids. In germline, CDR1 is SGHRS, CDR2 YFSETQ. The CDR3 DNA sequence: TGCGCCAGCAGCTTGGCCGCTAGCGGGTACAATGAGCAGTTCTTC. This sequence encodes CASSLAASGYNEQFF.

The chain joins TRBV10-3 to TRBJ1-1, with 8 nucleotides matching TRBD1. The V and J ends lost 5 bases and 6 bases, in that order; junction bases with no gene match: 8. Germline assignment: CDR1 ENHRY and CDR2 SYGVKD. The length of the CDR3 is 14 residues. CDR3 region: CAISPGQASAEAFF. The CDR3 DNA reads TGTGCCATCAGTCCGGGACAGGCATCAGCTGAAGCTTTCTTT.

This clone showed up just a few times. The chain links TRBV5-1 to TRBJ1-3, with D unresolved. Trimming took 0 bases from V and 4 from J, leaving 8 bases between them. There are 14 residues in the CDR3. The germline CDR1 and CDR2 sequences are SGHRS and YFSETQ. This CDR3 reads CASSLGAVGNTIYF. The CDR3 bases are TGCGCCAGCAGCTTGGGGGCTGTCGGAAACACCATATATTTT. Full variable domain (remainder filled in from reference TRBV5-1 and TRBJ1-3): KAGVTQTPRYLIKTRGQQVTLSCSPISGHRSVSWYQQTPGQGLQFLFEYFSETQRNKGNFPGRFSGRQFSNSRSEMNVSTLELGDSALYLCASSLGAVGNTIYFGEGSWLTVV.

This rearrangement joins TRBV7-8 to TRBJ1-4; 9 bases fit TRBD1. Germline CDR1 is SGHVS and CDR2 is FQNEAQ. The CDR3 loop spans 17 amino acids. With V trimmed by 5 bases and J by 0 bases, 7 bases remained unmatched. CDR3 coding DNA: TGTGCCAGCAGCCCGGGACAGGGTGGATCAACTAATGAAAAACTGTTTTTT. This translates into CASSPGQGGSTNEKLFF.

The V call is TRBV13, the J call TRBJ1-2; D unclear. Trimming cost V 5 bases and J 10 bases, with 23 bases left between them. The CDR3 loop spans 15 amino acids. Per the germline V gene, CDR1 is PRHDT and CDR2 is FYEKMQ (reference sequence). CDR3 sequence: CASSLLGNRGSDYTF. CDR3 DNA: TGTGCCAGCAGCCTCCTAGGTAACCGGGGATCGGACTACACCTTC.

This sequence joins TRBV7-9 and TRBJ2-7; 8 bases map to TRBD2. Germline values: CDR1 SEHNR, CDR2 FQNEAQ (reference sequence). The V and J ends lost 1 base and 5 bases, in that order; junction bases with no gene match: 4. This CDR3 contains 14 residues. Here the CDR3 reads CASSLGSGIDEQYF. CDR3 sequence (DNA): TGTGCCAGCAGCTTAGGTAGCGGGATAGACGAGCAGTACTTC.

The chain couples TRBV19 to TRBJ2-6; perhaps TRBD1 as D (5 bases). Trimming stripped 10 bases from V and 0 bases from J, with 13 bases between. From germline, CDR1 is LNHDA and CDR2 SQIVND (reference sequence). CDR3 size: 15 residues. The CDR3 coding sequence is TGTGCCATCAGGGTCCCCCGCTCTGGGGCCAACGTCCTGACTTTC. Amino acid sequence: CAIRVPRSGANVLTF.

This CDR3 is CASSQVRTSNQPQHF. CDR3 nucleotides: TGCGCCAGCAGCCAAGTTAGGACAAGCAATCAGCCCCAGCATTTT. The chain is built from TRBV4-1 and TRBJ1-5; D is perhaps TRBD1 (5 bases). The CDR3 loop spans 15 amino acids. The V gene's germline CDR1 is MGHRA and CDR2 YSYEKL. Trimming cost V 1 base and J 1 base, with 8 bases left between them.

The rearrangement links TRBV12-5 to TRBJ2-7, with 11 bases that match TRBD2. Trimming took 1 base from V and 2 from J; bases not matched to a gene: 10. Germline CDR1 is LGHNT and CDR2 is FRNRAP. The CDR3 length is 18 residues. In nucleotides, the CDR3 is TGTGCTAGTGGTTTGGCGAGGACAGGGACTAGCGGCCCCTACGAGCAGTACTTC. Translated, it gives CASGLARTGTSGPYEQYF.

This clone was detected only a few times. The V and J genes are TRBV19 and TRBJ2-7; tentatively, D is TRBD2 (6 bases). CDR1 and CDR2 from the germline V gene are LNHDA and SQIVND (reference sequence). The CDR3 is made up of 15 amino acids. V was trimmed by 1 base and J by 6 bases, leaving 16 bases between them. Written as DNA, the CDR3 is TGTGCCAGTAGTATAGGGGGTAGGACTATGGGCGAGCAGTACTTC. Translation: CASSIGGRTMGEQYF.

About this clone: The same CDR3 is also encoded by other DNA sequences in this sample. CDR3 bases: TGTGCCAGCAGCTTGGCAGTGTCCTACGAGCAGTACTTC. It is translated as CASSLAVSYEQYF. This rearrangement joins TRBV12-3 or TRBV12-4 to TRBJ2-7; D remains unclear. Trimming took off 6 bases at V and 1 base at J, with 10 bases between the two ends. CDR3 length: 13 amino acids.